This TCR beta chain is from a study of blood T cell repertoires in COVID-19. Turning to the study itself: PBMCs, B-cell-depleted T cells, or T cells were the source of the cDNA or gDNA that made up the material.

Original handling: Amplification of reference gene primers provided the estimated nucleated cell counts. Assay: immunoSEQ multiplex PCR; the TCRdb copy retains only in-frame clones and omits some. V, J and clone size are taken as reported in that table, and D and trimming were inferred from the DNA itself. The table records some 100,000 clones, about 91% of them present only once. This TCR was recovered from a human donor in a cohort sampled during active COVID-19. Sequencing was carried out using peripheral blood.

The CDR3 nucleotides are TGTGCCAGCTCCCAACAGGGAGGGGAGACCCAGTACTTC. Translated: CASSQQGGETQYF. The chain recombines TRBV18 with TRBJ2-5; D is possibly TRBD2 (7 bases). Germline CDR1 and CDR2: KGHSH and LQKENI. The CDR3 is made up of 13 amino acids. Trimming cost V 6 bases and J 5 bases, with 13 bases left between them.